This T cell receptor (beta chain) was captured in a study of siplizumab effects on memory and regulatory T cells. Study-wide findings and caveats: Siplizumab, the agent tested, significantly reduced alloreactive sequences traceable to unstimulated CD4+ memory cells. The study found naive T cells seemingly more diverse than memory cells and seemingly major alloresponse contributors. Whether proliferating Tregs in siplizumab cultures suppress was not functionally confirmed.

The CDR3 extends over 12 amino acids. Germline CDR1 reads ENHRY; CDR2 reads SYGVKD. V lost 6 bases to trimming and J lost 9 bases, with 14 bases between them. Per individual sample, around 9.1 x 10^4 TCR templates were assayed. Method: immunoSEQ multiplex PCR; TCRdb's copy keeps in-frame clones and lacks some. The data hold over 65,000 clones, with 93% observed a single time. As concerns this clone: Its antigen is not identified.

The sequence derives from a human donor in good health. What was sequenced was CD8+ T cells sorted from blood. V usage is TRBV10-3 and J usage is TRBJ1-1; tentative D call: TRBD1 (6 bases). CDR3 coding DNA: TGTGCCATCAGCGTAGACAGGAACCAAGCTTTCTTT. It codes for CAISVDRNQAFF.